The clone carrying this T cell receptor (beta chain) was found a few times. Its antigen is not known. The V segment lost 1 base and the J segment 7 bases; nucleotides outside the gene matches: 3. From germline, CDR1 is SGHDT and CDR2 YYEEEE. This CDR3 comprises 14 residues. The data originate from a study of cytomegalovirus exposure and HLA in healthy donors. Study-wide points: In a later analysis, TCR beta V- and J-gene trimming was associated with a missense DCLRE1C variant. Most TCR sequences were seen very rarely across donors, but some public TCRs occurred in many. A previous analysis found most TCR beta V segments productive roughly 87% or roughly 30% of the time. Versus the approximately 700-donor mean, an Asian-associated ancestry cluster reportedly showed fewer N-insertions in a later analysis.

Amplification used 60 Vbeta primers and 13 Jbeta primers. This table comes from immunoSEQ multiplex PCR, and its TCRdb copy is limited to in-frame clones, with some not included. The sample holds about 90,000 clones, roughly 70% seen once. The sample was PBMCs. V gene TRBV5-6 combines with J gene TRBJ2-1, with TRBD2 matching over 9 bases. The clonotype comes from a man aged 25 to 40 in good health and CMV-seronegative. The CDR3 DNA sequence: TGTGCCAGCAGCTTGAGGGGACTAGCAAATGAGCAGTTCTTC. Amino acid sequence: CASSLRGLANEQFF.